The rows below give T cell receptor beta chains drawn from one sample of a study of blood T cell repertoires in COVID-19. Sequencing was performed with immunoSEQ multiplex PCR; in TCRdb, only in-frame clones are kept and a portion is missing. This table has 200,000 or so clones, almost 85% appearing once. Material: peripheral blood. Receptor source: a human donor with acute or convalescent COVID-19. The donor label of this sample is uncertain. The CDR3 runs from the conserved cysteine through the conserved F or W. Each record gives: CDR3 length, J gene, V gene, CDR3 protein.

cdr3_length: 13
j_call: TRBJ1-2
v_call: TRBV30
cdr3_aa: CAWRWQGGYGYTF

cdr3_length: 14
j_call: TRBJ2-3
v_call: TRBV5-5
cdr3_aa: CASSLQGAADTQYF

cdr3_length: 16
j_call: TRBJ1-2
v_call: TRBV30
cdr3_aa: CAWSRHSQGGVFGYTF

cdr3_length: 14
j_call: TRBJ1-4
v_call: TRBV7-9
cdr3_aa: CASSSGQPNEKLFF

cdr3_length: 16
j_call: TRBJ2-1
v_call: TRBV7-2
cdr3_aa: CASSLGGTGAYNEQFF

cdr3_length: 13
j_call: TRBJ1-5
v_call: TRBV10-3
cdr3_aa: CATWTGARGPQHF

cdr3_length: 14
j_call: TRBJ2-2
v_call: TRBV5-5
cdr3_aa: CASSPPGGSGELFF

cdr3_length: 11
j_call: TRBJ1-1
v_call: TRBV5-1
cdr3_aa: CASRGETEAFF

cdr3_length: 12
j_call: TRBJ2-3
v_call: TRBV27
cdr3_aa: CASSLSSGTQYF

cdr3_length: 18
j_call: TRBJ2-4
v_call: TRBV6-1
cdr3_aa: CASSEGPGILGAKNIQYF

cdr3_length: 15
j_call: TRBJ1-6
v_call: TRBV5-1
cdr3_aa: CASSLEGATNSPLHF

cdr3_length: 13
j_call: TRBJ1-3
v_call: TRBV30
cdr3_aa: CAWYTGGGHTIYF

cdr3_length: 14
j_call: TRBJ1-1
v_call: TRBV5-1
cdr3_aa: CASSSGTGETEAFF

cdr3_length: 15
j_call: TRBJ2-3
v_call: TRBV11-1
cdr3_aa: CASNWGQGKTDTQYF

cdr3_length: 14
j_call: TRBJ2-1
v_call: TRBV11-3
cdr3_aa: CASSSGQGYNEQFF

cdr3_length: 13
j_call: TRBJ1-1
v_call: TRBV5-4
cdr3_aa: CASSLSQGTEAFF

cdr3_length: 12
j_call: TRBJ1-1
v_call: TRBV7-2
cdr3_aa: CASSPQGSEAFF

cdr3_length: 13
j_call: TRBJ2-7
v_call: TRBV29-1
cdr3_aa: CSVRPGQGGEQYF

cdr3_length: 15
j_call: TRBJ2-7
v_call: TRBV7-7
cdr3_aa: CASSSHSGSVYEQYF

cdr3_length: 14
j_call: TRBJ1-1
v_call: TRBV6-5
cdr3_aa: CASLSPREDTEAFF

cdr3_length: 14
j_call: TRBJ2-5
v_call: TRBV11-2
cdr3_aa: CASSLADISETQYF

cdr3_length: 12
j_call: TRBJ2-1
v_call: TRBV6-6
cdr3_aa: CASSPQDNEQFF

cdr3_length: 15
j_call: TRBJ2-7
v_call: TRBV25-1
cdr3_aa: CASRSETGSSYEQYF

cdr3_length: 15
j_call: TRBJ2-3
v_call: TRBV18
cdr3_aa: CASSQRTANTDTQYF

cdr3_length: 14
j_call: TRBJ2-1
v_call: TRBV5-1
cdr3_aa: CASSSGFSYNEQFF

cdr3_length: 13
j_call: TRBJ2-7
v_call: TRBV27
cdr3_aa: CASSPSDAYEQYF

cdr3_length: 12
j_call: TRBJ2-3
v_call: TRBV7-2
cdr3_aa: CASSRTVDTQYF

cdr3_length: 20
j_call: TRBJ1-5
v_call: TRBV2
cdr3_aa: CASSILSHTGIRGSNQPQHF

cdr3_length: 14
j_call: TRBJ2-2
v_call: TRBV28
cdr3_aa: CASSRGQGTGELFF

cdr3_length: 14
j_call: TRBJ1-1
v_call: TRBV28
cdr3_aa: CASTPGTGRKEAFF

cdr3_length: 13
j_call: TRBJ1-2
v_call: TRBV28
cdr3_aa: CASEPGGGYGYTF

cdr3_length: 13
j_call: TRBJ2-1
v_call: TRBV24-1
cdr3_aa: CATTWMKCGEQFF

cdr3_length: 14
j_call: TRBJ2-7
v_call: TRBV2
cdr3_aa: CASRERSRSYEQYF

cdr3_length: 15
j_call: TRBJ1-4
v_call: TRBV18
cdr3_aa: CASSMPGTGLEKLFF

cdr3_length: 10
j_call: TRBJ2-3
v_call: TRBV27
cdr3_aa: CASEIHAQYF

cdr3_length: 18
j_call: TRBJ2-5
v_call: TRBV24-1
cdr3_aa: CATSDTSNSGKSQETQYF

cdr3_length: 17
j_call: TRBJ2-1
v_call: TRBV6-2/TRBV6-3
cdr3_aa: CASSYLSGEGFYNEQFF

cdr3_length: 13
j_call: TRBJ2-3
v_call: TRBV2
cdr3_aa: CASSGSSTDTQYF

cdr3_length: 16
j_call: TRBJ2-3
v_call: TRBV18
cdr3_aa: CASSPRREGSTDTQYF

cdr3_length: 20
j_call: TRBJ1-1
v_call: TRBV21-1
cdr3_aa: CASSKALYSSPGLLNTEAFF

cdr3_length: 14
j_call: TRBJ2-2
v_call: TRBV7-3
cdr3_aa: CASSLSGITGELFF

cdr3_length: 15
j_call: TRBJ2-1
v_call: TRBV7-9
cdr3_aa: CASSLLEGAHNEQFF

cdr3_length: 14
j_call: TRBJ1-1
v_call: TRBV18
cdr3_aa: CASSPPGQGTEAFF

cdr3_length: 19
j_call: TRBJ2-7
v_call: TRBV9
cdr3_aa: CASSSSGTGGVSGAHEQYF

cdr3_length: 12
j_call: TRBJ1-2
v_call: TRBV6-1
cdr3_aa: CASSDTTGRHTF

cdr3_length: 14
j_call: TRBJ1-2
v_call: TRBV6-1
cdr3_aa: CASRDHGVNYGYTF

cdr3_length: 13
j_call: TRBJ2-2
v_call: TRBV5-1
cdr3_aa: CASSEGNTGELFF

cdr3_length: 15
j_call: TRBJ2-1
v_call: TRBV15
cdr3_aa: CATSGGRSSYNEQFF

cdr3_length: 14
j_call: TRBJ2-5
v_call: TRBV5-6
cdr3_aa: CASSSTGPQETQYF

cdr3_length: 13
j_call: TRBJ1-6
v_call: TRBV3-1/TRBV3-2
cdr3_aa: CASSQDKPSPLHF

cdr3_length: 13
j_call: TRBJ2-3
v_call: TRBV7-9
cdr3_aa: CASSLTGSDTQYF

cdr3_length: 13
j_call: TRBJ1-2
v_call: TRBV6-4
cdr3_aa: CASSEEEGLGYTF